This T cell receptor beta chain was captured by sequencing in a study of identifying expanded T cells in peripheral blood. TCRdb's table, derived via immunoSEQ multiplex PCR, lists solely in-frame clones and lacks some. The sample lists over 100,000 clones; around 89% were seen once. The CDR3 covers 16 residues. Trimming cost V 2 bases and J 4 bases; bases outside gene matches: 4. Germline V gene sequence: CDR1 SGHAT, CDR2 FQDESV (reference sequence). Study-level findings and limits: Over approximately two and four weeks, about 17 and 20 clones changed, versus around 1.3 between replicates. Variance in clone template counts between approximately 2-week samples significantly increased with total template count across all healthy donors.

Healthy donors had no documented immune events, such as infections, while sampled. Concerning this clone itself: Antigen specificity is unknown.

This TCR derives from a person aged 18 to 75 in good health. Material for sequencing was blood. This rearrangement joins TRBV11-1 to TRBJ2-2; 10 nucleotides agree with TRBD1. CDR3 nucleotide sequence: TGTGCCAGCAGCTTACAGGACAGGGGGACCACCGGGGAGCTGTTTTTT. It is translated as CASSLQDRGTTGELFF.